This TCR beta chain was sequenced in a study of blood T cell repertoires in COVID-19. Turning to the study itself: The study drew acute and convalescent COVID-19 samples from the United States, Italy and Spain. The cDNA or gDNA used as material had been derived from T cells, B-cell-depleted T cells, or PBMCs.

This clone came up once. V lost 3 bases and J lost 7, with 22 bases in between. The germline V gene has CDR1 LNHDA and CDR2 SQIVND (reference sequence). CDR3 length equals 17 residues. Per the study methods: Estimates of nucleated cell counts were drawn from the amplification of reference gene primers. Generated by immunoSEQ multiplex PCR, the TCRdb table keeps only in-frame clones and is missing some. The V and J calls and clone size come from that table; D and trimming were worked out from the DNA. Of some 93,000 clones listed, about 76% were seen once; the top ten hold about a quarter. What was sequenced was peripheral blood. The chain has TRBV19 and TRBJ1-5, with a tentative D call TRBD1 (5 bases). The sequence came from a human donor in a cohort sampled during active COVID-19. In nucleotides, the CDR3 is TGTGCCAGTAGTATCGCCCAACACCCCGCTCAGGGCCAGCCCCAGCATTTT. As protein: CASSIAQHPAQGQPQHF.